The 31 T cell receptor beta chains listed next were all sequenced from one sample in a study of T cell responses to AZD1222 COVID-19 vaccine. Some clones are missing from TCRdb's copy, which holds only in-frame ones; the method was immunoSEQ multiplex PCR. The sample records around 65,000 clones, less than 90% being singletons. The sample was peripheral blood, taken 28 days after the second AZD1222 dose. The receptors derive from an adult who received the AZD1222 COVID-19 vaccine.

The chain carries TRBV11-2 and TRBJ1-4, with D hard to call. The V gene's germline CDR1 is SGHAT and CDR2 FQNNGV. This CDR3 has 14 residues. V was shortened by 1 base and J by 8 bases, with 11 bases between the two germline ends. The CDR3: CASSLVGLGEKLFF. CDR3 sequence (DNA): TGTGCCAGCAGCTTAGTAGGGCTCGGGGAAAAACTGTTTTTT.

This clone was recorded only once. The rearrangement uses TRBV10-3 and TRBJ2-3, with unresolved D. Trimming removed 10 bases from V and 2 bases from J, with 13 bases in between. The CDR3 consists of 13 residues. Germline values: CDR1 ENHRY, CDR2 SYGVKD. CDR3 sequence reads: CATNESPTDTQYF. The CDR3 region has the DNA TGTGCCACCAATGAGTCGCCCACAGATACGCAGTATTTT.

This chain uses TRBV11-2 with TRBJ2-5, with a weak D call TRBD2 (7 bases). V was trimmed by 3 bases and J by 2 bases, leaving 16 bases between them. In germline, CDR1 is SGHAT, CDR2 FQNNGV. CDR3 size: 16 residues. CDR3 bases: TGTGCCAGCAGCTTGTGGGGGGGCCCCCCTCAAGAGACCCAGTACTTC. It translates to CASSLWGGPPQETQYF.

Here the CDR3 reads CASSWGYEQYF. As DNA, the CDR3 is TGTGCCAGCAGCTGGGGCTACGAGCAGTACTTC. The chain employs TRBV5-4 and TRBJ2-7, with D hard to call. V gave up 3 bases and J gave up 3 bases, with 4 bases separating them. The germline V gene encodes CDR1 SGHNT and CDR2 YYREEE (reference sequence). The CDR3 runs to 11 residues.

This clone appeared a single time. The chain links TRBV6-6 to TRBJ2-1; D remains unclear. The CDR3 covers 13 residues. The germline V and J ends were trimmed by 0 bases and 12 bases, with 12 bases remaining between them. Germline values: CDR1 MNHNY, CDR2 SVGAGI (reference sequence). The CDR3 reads CASSYSVPPVQFF. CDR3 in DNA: TGTGCCAGCAGTTACTCCGTCCCGCCTGTGCAGTTCTTC.

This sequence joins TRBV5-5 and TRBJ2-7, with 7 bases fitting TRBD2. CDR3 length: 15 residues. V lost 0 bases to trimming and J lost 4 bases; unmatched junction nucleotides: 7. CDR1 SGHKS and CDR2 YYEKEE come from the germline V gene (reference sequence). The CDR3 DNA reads TGTGCCAGCAGCTTGGCGGGGCGGGGGAGGTACGAGCAGTACTTC. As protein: CASSLAGRGRYEQYF.

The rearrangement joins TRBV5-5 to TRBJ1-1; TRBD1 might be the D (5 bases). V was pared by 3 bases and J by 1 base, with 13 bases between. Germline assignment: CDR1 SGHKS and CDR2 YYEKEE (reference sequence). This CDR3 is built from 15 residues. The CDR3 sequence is CASSYLSGRNTEAFF. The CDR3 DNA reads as TGTGCCAGCAGCTACCTATCAGGGCGGAACACTGAAGCTTTCTTT.

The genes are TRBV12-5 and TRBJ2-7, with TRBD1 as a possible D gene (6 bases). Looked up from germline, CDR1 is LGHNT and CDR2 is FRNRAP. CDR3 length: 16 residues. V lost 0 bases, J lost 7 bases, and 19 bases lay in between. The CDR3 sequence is CASGLVLGAPTWEQYF. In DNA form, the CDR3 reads TGTGCTAGTGGTTTGGTACTGGGGGCGCCTACGTGGGAGCAGTACTTC.

CDR3 nucleotide sequence: TGTGCCAGCAGCCAAGAACCCGGAAGCTCCTACAATGAGCAGTTCTTC. Translating it yields CASSQEPGSSYNEQFF. The V gene is TRBV3-1 (or the pseudogene TRBV3-2), the J gene TRBJ2-1, with D hard to call. Deletions cut 0 bases from V and 0 bases from J, with 9 bases between. Germline CDR1 LGHDT, CDR2 YNNKEL (reference sequence). The CDR3 sequence is 16 residues long.

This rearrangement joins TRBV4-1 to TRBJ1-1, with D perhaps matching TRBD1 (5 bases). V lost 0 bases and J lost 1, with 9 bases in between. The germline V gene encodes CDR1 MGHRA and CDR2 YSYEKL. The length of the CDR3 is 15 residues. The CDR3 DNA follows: TGCGCCAGCAGCCAAGACCCAACAGGGAACACTGAAGCTTTCTTT. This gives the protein CASSQDPTGNTEAFF.

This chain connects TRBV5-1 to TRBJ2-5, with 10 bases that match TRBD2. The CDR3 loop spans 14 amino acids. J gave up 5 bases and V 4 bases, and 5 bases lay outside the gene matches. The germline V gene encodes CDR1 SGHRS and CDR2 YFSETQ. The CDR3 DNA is TGCGCCAGCAGCATAACTAGCGGGGTCGAGACCCAGTACTTC. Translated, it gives CASSITSGVETQYF.

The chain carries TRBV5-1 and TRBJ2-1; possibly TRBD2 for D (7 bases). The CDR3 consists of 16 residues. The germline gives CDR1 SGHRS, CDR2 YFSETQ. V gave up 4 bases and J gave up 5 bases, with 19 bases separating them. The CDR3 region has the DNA TGCGCCAGCAGCCCCCTCGAGGGGGGGATAAACAATGAGCAGTTCTTC. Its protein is CASSPLEGGINNEQFF.

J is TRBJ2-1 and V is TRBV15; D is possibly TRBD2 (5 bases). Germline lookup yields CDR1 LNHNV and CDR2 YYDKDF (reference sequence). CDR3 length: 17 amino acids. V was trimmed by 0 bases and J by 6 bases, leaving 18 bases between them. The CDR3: CATSRDSPSLAINEQFF. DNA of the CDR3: TGTGCCACCAGCAGAGATAGTCCAAGCCTAGCCATCAATGAGCAGTTCTTC.

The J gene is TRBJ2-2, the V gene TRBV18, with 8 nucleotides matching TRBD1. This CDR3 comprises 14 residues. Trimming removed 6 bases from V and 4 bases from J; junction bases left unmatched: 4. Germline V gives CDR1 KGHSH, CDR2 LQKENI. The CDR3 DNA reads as TGTGCCAGCTCCCCCGGACAGGGCACCGGGGAGCTGTTTTTT. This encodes CASSPGQGTGELFF. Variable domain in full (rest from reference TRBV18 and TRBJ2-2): NAGVMQNPRHLVRRRGQEARLRCSPMKGHSHVYWYRQLPEEGLKFMVYLQKENIIDESGMPKERFSAEFPKEGPSILRIQQVVRGDSAAYFCASSPGQGTGELFFGEGSRLTVL.

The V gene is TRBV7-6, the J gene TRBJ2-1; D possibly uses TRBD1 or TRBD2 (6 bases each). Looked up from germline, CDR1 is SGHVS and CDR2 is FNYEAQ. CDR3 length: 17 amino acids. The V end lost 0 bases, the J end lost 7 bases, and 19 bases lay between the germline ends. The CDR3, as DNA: TGTGCCAGCAGCTTAGCGACTGGGGGGCCTTGGAGTAATGAGCAGTTCTTC. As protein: CASSLATGGPWSNEQFF.

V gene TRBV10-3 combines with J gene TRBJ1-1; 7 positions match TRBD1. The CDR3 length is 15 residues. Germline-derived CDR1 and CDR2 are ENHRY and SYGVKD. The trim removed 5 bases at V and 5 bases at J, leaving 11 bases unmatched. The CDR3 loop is CAISTPGGGKTEAFF. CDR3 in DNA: TGTGCCATCAGTACCCCAGGGGGAGGTAAAACTGAAGCTTTCTTT.

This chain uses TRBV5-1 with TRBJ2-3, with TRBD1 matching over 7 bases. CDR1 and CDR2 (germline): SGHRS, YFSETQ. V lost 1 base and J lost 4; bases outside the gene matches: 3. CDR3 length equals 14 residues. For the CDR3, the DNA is TGCGCCAGCAGCTTGACAGGGGTAGCAGATACGCAGTATTTT. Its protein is CASSLTGVADTQYF.

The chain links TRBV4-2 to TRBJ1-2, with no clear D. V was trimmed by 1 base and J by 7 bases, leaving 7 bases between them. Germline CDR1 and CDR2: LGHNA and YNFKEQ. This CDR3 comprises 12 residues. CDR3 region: CASSQGLSGYTF. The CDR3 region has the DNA TGTGCCAGCAGCCAAGGTCTAAGTGGCTACACCTTC.

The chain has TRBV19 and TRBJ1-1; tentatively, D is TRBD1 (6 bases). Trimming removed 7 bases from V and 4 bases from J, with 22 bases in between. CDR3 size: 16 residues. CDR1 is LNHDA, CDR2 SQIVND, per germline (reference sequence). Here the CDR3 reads CASNKITRGDSTEAFF. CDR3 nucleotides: TGTGCCAGTAATAAGATTACCAGGGGAGATAGCACTGAAGCTTTCTTT.

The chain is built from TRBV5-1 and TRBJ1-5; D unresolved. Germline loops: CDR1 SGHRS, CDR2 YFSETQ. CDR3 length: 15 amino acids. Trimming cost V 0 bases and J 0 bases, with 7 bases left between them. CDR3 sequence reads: CASSLGMPSNQPQHF. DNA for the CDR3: TGCGCCAGCAGCTTGGGGATGCCTAGCAATCAGCCCCAGCATTTT.

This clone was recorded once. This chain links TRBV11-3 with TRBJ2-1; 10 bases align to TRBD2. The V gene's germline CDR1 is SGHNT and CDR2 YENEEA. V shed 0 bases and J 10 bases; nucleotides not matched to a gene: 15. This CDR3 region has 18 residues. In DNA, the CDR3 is TGTGCCAGCAGCTTAGATCAGGGGGGGAGCGGGAGGGCCTGGGAGCAGTTCTTC. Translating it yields CASSLDQGGSGRAWEQFF. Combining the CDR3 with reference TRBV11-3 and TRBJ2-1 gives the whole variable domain EAGVVQSPRYKIIEKKQPVAFWCNPISGHNTLYWYLQNLGQGPELLIRYENEEAVDDSQLPKDRFSAERLKGVDSTLKIQPAELGDSAVYLCASSLDQGGSGRAWEQFFGPGTRLTVL.

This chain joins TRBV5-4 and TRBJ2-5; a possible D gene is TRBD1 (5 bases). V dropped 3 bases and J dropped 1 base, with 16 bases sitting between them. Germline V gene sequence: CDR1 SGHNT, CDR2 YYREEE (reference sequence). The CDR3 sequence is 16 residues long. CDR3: CASSSGQLQFQETQYF. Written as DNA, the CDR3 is TGTGCCAGCAGCTCAGGACAACTACAATTCCAAGAGACCCAGTACTTC.

CDR3 DNA: TGTGCCAGCAGTTACTCCCCACAGCAAGGGCAGTTCTTC. Translation: CASSYSPQQGQFF. The chain employs TRBV6-5 and TRBJ2-1, with D unclear. CDR1 and CDR2 from the germline V gene are MNHEY and SVGAGI. V was cut by 0 bases and J by 12 bases, with 12 bases left in between. The CDR3 is made up of 13 amino acids.

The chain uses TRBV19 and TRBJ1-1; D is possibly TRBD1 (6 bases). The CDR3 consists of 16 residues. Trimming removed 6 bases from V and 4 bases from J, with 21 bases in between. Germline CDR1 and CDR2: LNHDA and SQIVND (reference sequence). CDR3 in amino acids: CASRQRGGQGSTEAFF. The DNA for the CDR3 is TGTGCCAGTAGACAGCGGGGGGGGCAAGGGAGCACTGAAGCTTTCTTT.

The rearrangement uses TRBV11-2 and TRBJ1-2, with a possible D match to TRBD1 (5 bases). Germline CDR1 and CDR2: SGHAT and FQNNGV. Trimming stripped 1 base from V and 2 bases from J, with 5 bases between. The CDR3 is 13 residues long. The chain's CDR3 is CASSLAGNYGYTF. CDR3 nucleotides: TGTGCCAGCAGCTTAGCAGGGAACTATGGCTACACCTTC.

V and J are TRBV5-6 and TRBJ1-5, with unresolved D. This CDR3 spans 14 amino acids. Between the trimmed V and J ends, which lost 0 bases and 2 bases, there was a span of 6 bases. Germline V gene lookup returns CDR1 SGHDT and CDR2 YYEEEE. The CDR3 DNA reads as TGTGCCAGCAGCTTGGGTCTGGGCAATCAGCCCCAGCATTTT. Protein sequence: CASSLGLGNQPQHF.

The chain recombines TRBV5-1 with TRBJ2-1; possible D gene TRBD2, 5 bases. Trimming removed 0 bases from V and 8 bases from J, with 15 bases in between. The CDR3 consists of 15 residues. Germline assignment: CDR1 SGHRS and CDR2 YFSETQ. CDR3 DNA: TGCGCCAGCAGCTTGGCCAGGCGGGCGGTGGATGAGCAGTTCTTC. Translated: CASSLARRAVDEQFF.

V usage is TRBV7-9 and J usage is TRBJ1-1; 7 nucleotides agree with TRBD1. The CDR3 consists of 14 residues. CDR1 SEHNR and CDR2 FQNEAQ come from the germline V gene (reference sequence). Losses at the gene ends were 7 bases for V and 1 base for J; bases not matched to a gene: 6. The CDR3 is CASTFGTANTEAFF. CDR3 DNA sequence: TGTGCCAGCACCTTCGGGACAGCGAACACTGAAGCTTTCTTT.

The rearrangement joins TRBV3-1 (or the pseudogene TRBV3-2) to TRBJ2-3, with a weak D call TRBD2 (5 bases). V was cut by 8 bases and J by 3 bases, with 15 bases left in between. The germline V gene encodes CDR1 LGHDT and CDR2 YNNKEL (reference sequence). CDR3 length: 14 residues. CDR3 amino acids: CASSRDRRTDTQYF. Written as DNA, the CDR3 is TGTGCCAGCTCCCGGGATCGGAGGACAGATACGCAGTATTTT.

The DNA of the CDR3 is TGTGCCAGCAGTGCCCCCCCTAGCAATCAGCCCCAGCATTTT. This encodes CASSAPPSNQPQHF. The rearrangement uses TRBV2 and TRBJ1-5; D not resolved. Per the germline V gene, CDR1 is SNHLY and CDR2 is FYNNEI. V was shortened by 4 bases and J by 0 bases, with 7 bases between the two germline ends. There are 14 residues in the CDR3.

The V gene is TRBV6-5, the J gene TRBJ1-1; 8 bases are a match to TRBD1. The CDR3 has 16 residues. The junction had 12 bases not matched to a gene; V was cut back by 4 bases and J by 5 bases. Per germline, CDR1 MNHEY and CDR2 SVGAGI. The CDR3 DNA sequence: TGTGCCAGCAGTTTGGATCAGGGGGCAAAAAGGACTGAAGCTTTCTTT. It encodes CASSLDQGAKRTEAFF.